Listed here are 29 T cell receptor beta chains from one sample, sequenced in a study of blood T cell repertoires in COVID-19. TCRdb keeps only in-frame clones here, not all; method: immunoSEQ multiplex PCR. The sample has about 90,000 clones, 60% to 85% seen once. Source material: peripheral blood. Receptors originate from a woman aged 80 or over with acute or convalescent COVID-19.

The J gene is TRBJ2-5, the V gene TRBV29-1; 9 nucleotides match TRBD1. The CDR3 loop spans 12 amino acids. V was pared by 1 base and J by 9 bases, with 3 bases of the junction left unmatched. Germline V gene data show CDR1 as SQVTM and CDR2 as ANQGSEA. CDR3 amino acids: CSVEADRGSQYF. The CDR3 region has the DNA TGCAGCGTTGAAGCGGACAGGGGCTCCCAGTACTTC. Based on the CDR3 plus reference TRBV29-1 and TRBJ2-5, the full variable domain is SAVISQKPSRDICQRGTSLTIQCQVDSQVTMMFWYRQQPGQSLTLIATANQGSEATYESGFVIDKFPISRPNLTFSTLTVSNMSPEDSSIYLCSVEADRGSQYFGPGTRLLVL.

This clone was observed once. The chain carries TRBV25-1 and TRBJ1-2; the D is unclear. Germline lookup yields CDR1 MGHDK and CDR2 SYGVNS. The CDR3 length is 12 residues. The V and J ends lost 7 bases and 7 bases respectively, with 13 bases between them. The CDR3 here is CASTGSYGGYTF. CDR3 bases: TGTGCCAGCACCGGGAGCTATGGTGGCTACACCTTC.

V and J are TRBV11-3 and TRBJ1-3; D remains unclear. Germline-derived CDR1 and CDR2 are SGHNT and YENEEA. V was pared by 0 bases and J by 1 base, with 10 bases between. This CDR3 region has 16 residues. CDR3 residues: CASSLDGDPSGNTIYF. CDR3 in DNA: TGTGCCAGCAGCTTAGACGGGGATCCTTCTGGAAACACCATATATTTT.

The chain employs TRBV12-1 and TRBJ1-4; the table's D gene call, TRBD1, was not cross checked with the DNA. TRBV12-1 is designated a pseudogene. The CDR3 is 17 residues long. The CDR3 spells CASSFGTGVKAEEKLFF. In DNA, the CDR3 is TGTGCCAGCAGCTTTGGGACAGGAGTTAAGGCGGAGGAAAAACTGTTTTTT.

V usage is TRBV6-4 and J usage is TRBJ1-5; possibly TRBD1 for D (6 bases). Germline V lookup: CDR1 MRHNA, CDR2 SNTAGT. This CDR3 contains 21 residues. The V and J ends lost 2 bases and 0 bases respectively, with 26 bases between them. CDR3 bases: TGTGCCAGCAGTGACCTACCCCGGGGCACACAGGGAGTATATAGCAATCAGCCCCAGCATTTT. As protein: CASSDLPRGTQGVYSNQPQHF.

The CDR3 bases are TGTGCCAGCAGCCAACAGGGGACGAACATTCAGTACTTC. Translated: CASSQQGTNIQYF. This chain joins TRBV27 and TRBJ2-4; 7 bases are shared with TRBD1. J gave up 7 bases and V 6 bases, and 6 bases lay outside the gene matches. CDR3 length: 13 residues. Germline loops: CDR1 MNHEY, CDR2 SMNVEV (reference sequence).

The chain carries TRBV30 and TRBJ1-1; possible D gene TRBD1, 5 bases. The CDR3 consists of 12 residues. The germline V and J ends were trimmed by 4 bases and 5 bases, with 11 bases remaining between them. Germline loops: CDR1 GTSNPN, CDR2 SVGIG (reference sequence). The CDR3 DNA reads TGTGCCTGGATCGCCCGGGGGACTGAAGCTTTCTTT. Residues: CAWIARGTEAFF. Full variable domain (rest looked up from reference TRBV30 and TRBJ1-1): SQTIHQWPATLVQPVGSPLSLECTVEGTSNPNLYWYRQAAGRGLQLLFYSVGIGQISSEVPQNLSASRPQDRQFILSSKKLLLSDSGFYLCAWIARGTEAFFGQGTRLTVV.

The V and J genes are TRBV5-1 and TRBJ2-3, with a possible D match to TRBD2 (5 bases). The V end lost 5 bases, the J end lost 5 bases, and 21 bases lay between the germline ends. Germline V gives CDR1 SGHRS, CDR2 YFSETQ. CDR3 size: 16 residues. CDR3: CASRLTRTSLGDTQYF. CDR3 DNA: TGCGCCAGCAGATTAACTAGGACCTCCCTGGGAGATACGCAGTATTTT.

V is TRBV27 and J is TRBJ1-5, with a possible D match to TRBD1 (5 bases). CDR1 and CDR2 from the germline V gene are MNHEY and SMNVEV (reference sequence). The V and J ends lost 2 bases and 3 bases respectively, with 11 bases between them. This CDR3 has 15 amino acids. The CDR3 loop is CASSLGPGPNQPQHF. The CDR3 DNA reads as TGTGCCAGCAGTTTAGGCCCAGGGCCCAATCAGCCCCAGCATTTT.

The chain couples TRBV4-3 to TRBJ2-2; 7 bases agree with TRBD2. CDR3 length equals 16 residues. CDR1 and CDR2 (germline): LGHNA, YSLEER. J was trimmed by 0 bases and V by 2 bases; bases with no gene match: 3. The CDR3 here is CASSQRGDANTGELFF. The DNA for the CDR3 is TGCGCCAGCAGCCAACGGGGGGACGCGAACACCGGGGAGCTGTTTTTT.

The CDR3 DNA is TGCGCCAGCAGCTCACAGGTTCCCGGGACCGGGGAGCTGTTTTTT. Translated, it gives CASSSQVPGTGELFF. The gene calls are TRBV5-1 and TRBJ2-2; tentative D call: TRBD1 (5 bases). Germline V gene lookup returns CDR1 SGHRS and CDR2 YFSETQ. The CDR3 extends over 15 amino acids. The ends were cut back, 3 bases at V and 5 bases at J, with 14 bases in the middle.

V usage is TRBV3-1 (or the pseudogene TRBV3-2) and J usage is TRBJ2-5, with 10 bases matching TRBD2. V shed 3 bases, J shed 5 bases, and the junction held 6 bases outside the gene matches. This CDR3 is built from 15 residues. The V gene's germline CDR1 is LGHDT and CDR2 YNNKEL (reference sequence). The CDR3 bases are TGTGCCAGCAGCCACGGAGCGGGAGGGGCCGAGACCCAGTACTTC. Translated: CASSHGAGGAETQYF.

The chain uses TRBV30 and TRBJ1-3; D might be TRBD1 (5 bases). The ends were cut back, 0 bases at V and 1 base at J, with 7 bases in the middle. The CDR3 spans 14 residues. Germline CDR1 reads GTSNPN; CDR2 reads SVGIG (reference sequence). The CDR3 protein is CAWSVGLSGNTIYF. The CDR3 nucleotides read TGTGCCTGGAGTGTGGGACTTTCTGGAAACACCATATATTTT. The full variable domain, in which reference TRBV30 and TRBJ1-3 provide the parts outside the CDR3, is SQTIHQWPATLVQPVGSPLSLECTVEGTSNPNLYWYRQAAGRGLQLLFYSVGIGQISSEVPQNLSASRPQDRQFILSSKKLLLSDSGFYLCAWSVGLSGNTIYFGEGSWLTVV.

This clone was observed a handful of times. The CDR3 reads CASGRGYEQYF. CDR3 bases: TGTGCCAGCGGACGGGGCTACGAGCAGTACTTC. The rearrangement links TRBV2 to TRBJ2-7; perhaps TRBD2 as D (5 bases). The V and J ends lost 8 bases and 3 bases respectively, with 8 bases between them. This CDR3 has 11 residues. Germline V lookup: CDR1 SNHLY, CDR2 FYNNEI.

This sequence joins TRBV14 and TRBJ1-2; TRBD1 agrees at 7 bases. With 5 bases clipped from V and 2 bases from J, the junction kept 5 bases outside the gene matches. The CDR3 extends over 14 amino acids. Germline V gene data show CDR1 as SGHDN and CDR2 as FVKESK. The CDR3 DNA follows: TGTGCCAGCAGCTTCCGAGGGGGCAACTATGGCTACACCTTC. Its protein is CASSFRGGNYGYTF.

The chain uses TRBV24-1 and TRBJ1-5, with 9 bases lining up with TRBD1. After removal of 4 bases from V and 9 bases from J, the junction contained 9 bases not matched to a gene. The germline V gene encodes CDR1 KGHDR and CDR2 SFDVKD. The CDR3 covers 15 residues. CDR3 in DNA: TGTGCCACCAGTGACGCGGGACAGGGCTTCGGGCCCCAGCATTTT. Encoded protein: CATSDAGQGFGPQHF.

The chain has TRBV6-4 and TRBJ1-2; no definite D call. Trimming shortened V by 4 bases and J by 0 bases, and 6 bases separated the two germline ends. This CDR3 is 13 amino acids long. Germline V CDR1 and CDR2: MRHNA, SNTAGT. The CDR3 here is CASSAGANYGYTF. The CDR3 DNA sequence: TGTGCCAGCAGTGCCGGAGCTAACTATGGCTACACCTTC.

The CDR3 loop reads CASSSGQGGYNEQFF. DNA of the CDR3: TGTGCCAGCAGCTCGGGACAGGGAGGGTACAATGAGCAGTTCTTC. The gene calls are TRBV7-2 and TRBJ2-1; 9 positions agree with TRBD1. The germline gives CDR1 SGHTA, CDR2 FQGNSA. The length of the CDR3 is 15 residues. V was clipped by 4 bases and J by 4 bases; unmatched bases: 5.

V is TRBV19 and J is TRBJ1-4; TRBD1 matches 7 bases. The J segment lost 4 bases and the V segment lost 7 bases, leaving 12 bases of the junction unmatched. This CDR3 spans 16 amino acids. Germline loops: CDR1 LNHDA, CDR2 SQIVND (reference sequence). As DNA, the CDR3 is TGTGCCAGTATGCGGGCAGGGGGTTCTGTTAATGAAAAACTGTTTTTT. Protein sequence: CASMRAGGSVNEKLFF.

This chain links TRBV5-1 with TRBJ1-1; D gene uncertain. CDR3 length: 11 residues. Trimming cost V 4 bases and J 9 bases, with 10 bases left between them. Germline V gene sequence: CDR1 SGHRS, CDR2 YFSETQ. The DNA for the CDR3 is TGCGCCAGCAGCACGGACTTCCAAGCTTTCTTT. Translated, it gives CASSTDFQAFF.

This clone was seen once. The J gene is TRBJ1-2, the V gene TRBV30, with a weak D call TRBD1 (6 bases). Germline assignment: CDR1 GTSNPN and CDR2 SVGIG (reference sequence). This CDR3 has 14 residues. V was cut by 2 bases and J by 5 bases, with 15 bases left in between. CDR3 DNA sequence: TGTGCCTGGAGTTCTTACACAGGGATATATGGCTACACCTTC. This gives the protein CAWSSYTGIYGYTF.

The chain recombines TRBV18 with TRBJ2-1; TRBD2 matches 14 bases. Germline-derived CDR1 and CDR2 are KGHSH and LQKENI. The trim removed 3 bases at V and 6 bases at J, leaving 7 bases unmatched. There are 17 residues in the CDR3. The CDR3 coding sequence is TGTGCCAGCTCACCGGCCTCGACTAGCGGGGGGGCCAATGAGCAGTTCTTC. It translates to CASSPASTSGGANEQFF.

The CDR3 DNA reads as TGTGCCAGCACCACTTCGGACGGGGAGCCCCAGCATTTT. Protein sequence: CASTTSDGEPQHF. V gene TRBV28 combines with J gene TRBJ1-5, with unresolved D. The V gene's germline CDR1 is MDHEN and CDR2 SYDVKM. The CDR3 contains 13 residues. Trimming removed 7 bases at V and 8 bases at J, with 15 bases between. The complete variable domain, with remaining parts taken from reference TRBV28 and TRBJ1-5, reads DVKVTQSSRYLVKRTGEKVFLECVQDMDHENMFWYRQDPGLGLRLIYFSYDVKMKEKGDIPEGYSVSREKKERFSLILESASTNQTSMYLCASTTSDGEPQHFGDGTRLSIL.

The genes are TRBV5-1 and TRBJ2-2, with D perhaps TRBD1 (5 bases). V lost 4 bases and J 5 bases, leaving 15 bases between the germline ends. Germline CDR1 reads SGHRS; CDR2 reads YFSETQ. The CDR3 runs to 15 residues. The CDR3 DNA follows: TGCGCCAGCAGCGTTGACAATGGGGCAACCGGGGAGCTGTTTTTT. Translation: CASSVDNGATGELFF.

The chain recombines TRBV21-1 with TRBJ1-1; the D call TRBD1 from the table was never checked on the DNA. TRBV21-1 is a recognized pseudogene. The length of the CDR3 is 15 residues. The CDR3 is CASSNIRPENTEAFF. The CDR3 DNA reads TGTGCCAGCAGCAATATCCGCCCAGAGAACACTGAAGCTTTCTTT.

The chain uses TRBV7-2 and TRBJ2-3; 13 nucleotides agree with TRBD2. CDR1 is SGHTA, CDR2 FQGNSA, per germline. There are 17 residues in the CDR3. The J segment lost 4 bases and the V segment lost 1 base, leaving 5 bases of the junction unmatched. The CDR3 sequence is CASSLGLAGGVSDTQYF. Written as DNA, the CDR3 is TGTGCCAGCAGCTTAGGACTAGCGGGGGGTGTCTCAGATACGCAGTATTTT. The full variable domain, rest sourced from reference TRBV7-2 and TRBJ2-3, is GAGVSQSPSNKVTEKGKDVELRCDPISGHTALYWYRQSLGQGLEFLIYFQGNSAPDKSGLPSDRFSAERTGGSVSTLTIQRTQQEDSAVYLCASSLGLAGGVSDTQYFGPGTRLTVL.

This chain links TRBV6-5 with TRBJ2-1, with a weak D call TRBD2 (6 bases). The ends were cut back, 7 bases at V and 3 bases at J, with 10 bases in the middle. The CDR3 is 13 amino acids. Per germline, CDR1 MNHEY and CDR2 SVGAGI. The CDR3 DNA follows: TGTGCCAGCAATTCCGGGAGCTACAATGAGCAGTTCTTC. Its translation: CASNSGSYNEQFF.

A remark on this clone: At one end, the junction sequence differs from germline, possibly due to a read error. The chain uses TRBV7-7 and TRBJ2-2, with TRBD1 matching over 7 bases. The CDR3 is 16 amino acids. In germline, CDR1 is SSHAT, CDR2 FNYEAQ (reference sequence). The CDR3 protein is CASSLRTGLNTGELFF. CDR3 nucleotides: TGTGCTAGCAGCTTACGGACAGGTCTGAACACCGGGGAGCTGTTTTTT.

This clone was observed once. The chain links TRBV19 to TRBJ1-1; the D is unclear. Germline V gene lookup returns CDR1 LNHDA and CDR2 SQIVND (reference sequence). The CDR3 spans 12 residues. V was pared by 4 bases and J by 3 bases, with 6 bases between. The CDR3 sequence is CASSTQDTEAFF. DNA of the CDR3: TGTGCCAGTAGTACTCAGGACACTGAAGCTTTCTTT.